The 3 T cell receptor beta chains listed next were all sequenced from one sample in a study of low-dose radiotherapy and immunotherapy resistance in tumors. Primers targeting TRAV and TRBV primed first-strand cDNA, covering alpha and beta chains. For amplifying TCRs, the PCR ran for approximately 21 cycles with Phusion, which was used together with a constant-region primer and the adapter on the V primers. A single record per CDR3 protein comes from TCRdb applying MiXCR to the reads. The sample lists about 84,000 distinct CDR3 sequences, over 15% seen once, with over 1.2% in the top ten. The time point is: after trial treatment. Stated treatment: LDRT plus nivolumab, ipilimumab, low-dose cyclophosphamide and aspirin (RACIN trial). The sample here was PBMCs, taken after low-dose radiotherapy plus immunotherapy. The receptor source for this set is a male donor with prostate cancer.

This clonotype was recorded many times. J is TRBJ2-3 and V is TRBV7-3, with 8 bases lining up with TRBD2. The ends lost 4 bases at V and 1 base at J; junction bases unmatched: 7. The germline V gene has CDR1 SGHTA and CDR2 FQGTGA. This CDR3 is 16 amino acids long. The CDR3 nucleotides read TGTGCCAGCAGCTACATAGCGGGGCCCGGCACAGATACGCAGTATTTT. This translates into CASSYIAGPGTDTQYF.

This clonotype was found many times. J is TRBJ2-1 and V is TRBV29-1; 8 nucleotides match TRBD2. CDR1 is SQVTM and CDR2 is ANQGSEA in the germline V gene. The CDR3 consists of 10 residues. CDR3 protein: CIAREGEQFF. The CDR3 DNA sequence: TGCATCGCCCGGGAGGGAGAGCAGTTCTTC.

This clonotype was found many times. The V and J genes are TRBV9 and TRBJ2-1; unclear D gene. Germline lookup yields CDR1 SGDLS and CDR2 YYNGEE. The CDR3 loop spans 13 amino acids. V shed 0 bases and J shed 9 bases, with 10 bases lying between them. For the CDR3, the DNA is TGTGCCAGCAGCGTAGGAGGCTCCGGTGAGCAGTTCTTC. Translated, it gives CASSVGGSGEQFF.